This T cell receptor (beta chain) is drawn from a study of beta chain features in type 1 diabetes. V was clipped by 6 bases and J by 2 bases; unmatched bases: 8. This CDR3 spans 15 amino acids. Germline-derived CDR1 and CDR2 are MDHEN and SYDVKM. General observations from the study: For Type 1 diabetes patients, all four CD4+ subsets carried TCRB CDR3s that were moderately but significantly shorter.

Based on CD45RO/CCR7/CD25/CD127/CD95/CD27, CD4+ regulatory, stem cell-like memory, naive and central memory cells were sorted. Turning to this clone: Antigen: not known.

Expressed TCRB transcripts were sequenced because the entire RNA isolate underwent reverse transcription. This table comes from immunoSEQ multiplex PCR, and its TCRdb copy is limited to in-frame clones, with some not included. The data contain 20,000 to 25,000 clones, roughly 56% of them singletons. Sequencing used stem cell memory CD4+ T cells from blood. The chain recombines TRBV28 with TRBJ2-7; 9 bases map to TRBD2. This clonotype was obtained from a man aged 18 to 29 with type 1 diabetes. The CDR3 sequence: CASRLLAGAAYEQYF. For the CDR3, the DNA is TGTGCCAGCAGGCTTTTAGCGGGGGCCGCCTACGAGCAGTACTTC.